This record looks at one TCR beta chain sequence and its context. This sample is drawn from a study of OX40 agonist ivuxolimab in advanced cancers. Clones were sequenced by immunoSEQ multiplex PCR, and TCRdb holds only the in-frame ones, with some missing. The sample carries roughly 64,000 clones, 75% to 90% recorded once. V shed 3 bases and J 8 bases; nucleotides not matched to a gene: 9. CDR3 size: 16 residues. In germline, CDR1 is SGHTA, CDR2 FQGNSA. The receptor was isolated from an adult with an advanced solid tumor such as melanoma, head and neck, liver or kidney cancer. V and J are TRBV7-2 and TRBJ1-4; 10 bases match TRBD1. Specimen: CD4+ or CD8+ T cells sorted from blood, collected in a trial of the OX40 agonist ivuxolimab. This CDR3 reads CASSFLTGGRSEKLFF. The CDR3 DNA follows: TGTGCCAGCAGCTTTCTGACAGGGGGCAGAAGCGAAAAACTGTTTTTT. The variable domain in full, with the rest retrieved from reference TRBV7-2 and TRBJ1-4, is GAGVSQSPSNKVTEKGKDVELRCDPISGHTALYWYRQSLGQGLEFLIYFQGNSAPDKSGLPSDRFSAERTGGSVSTLTIQRTQQEDSAVYLCASSFLTGGRSEKLFFGSGTQLSVL.